This T cell receptor beta chain was identified in a study of T cell responses to AZD1222 COVID-19 vaccine. Of note for this clone: What it binds is unknown.

Assay: immunoSEQ multiplex PCR; the TCRdb copy retains only in-frame clones and omits some. Here the sample spans 150,000 to 200,000 clones, more than 70% being singletons. Study-wide results and limits: Two doses of AZD1222 preceded a rise in Spike-specific TCR breadth and depth. Reportedly, close to half of spike-specific TCRs are directed against unmutated variant regions. The number of AZD1222 recipients seropositive at baseline was only five or six.

Per germline, CDR1 SGHRS and CDR2 YFSETQ. This CDR3 is built from 13 residues. V lost 5 bases, J lost 6 bases, and 9 bases lay in between. The chain joins TRBV5-1 to TRBJ1-6; D not certain. The sequence derives from an adult who received the AZD1222 COVID-19 vaccine. Source: peripheral blood, taken 28 days after the second AZD1222 dose. Written as DNA, the CDR3 is TGCGCCAGCAGAATGGAACTTAATTCACCCCTCCACTTT. It specifies CASRMELNSPLHF.